The clone carrying this T cell receptor (beta chain) was picked up a small number of times. Antigen: not known. The data were obtained in a study of identical twins. Study-wide results and limits: Twins showed weaker excess sharing in their beta out-of-frame sequences. While abundant cord blood beta clonotypes carried fewer insertions, memory repertoires showed no such pattern. Modelling approaches yielded underestimates of out-of-frame TCR alpha sharing between monozygotic twins.

A single record per CDR3 protein comes from TCRdb applying MiXCR to the 5' RACE reads. The sample shows hundreds of thousands of distinct CDR3 sequences, 8.6% of them seen only once. V shed 8 bases, J shed 4 bases, and the junction held 11 bases outside the gene matches. This CDR3 spans 14 amino acids. CDR1 and CDR2 (germline): SGHDT, YYEEEE. A further study also used this sample, focusing on yellow fever vaccine responses in identical twins. That study adds: Each twin's T cell response to the vaccine was reported to look partly convergent and partly personalized.

This clonotype was obtained from a woman younger than 35 in good health. The rearrangement joins TRBV5-6 to TRBJ1-2; TRBD1 matches at 7 bases. The sample consisted of PBMCs. CDR3 residues: CASIEGARSYGYTF. Here the CDR3 DNA reads TGTGCCAGTATCGAGGGGGCGCGAAGCTATGGCTACACCTTC.